This T cell receptor beta chain was identified during a study of cytomegalovirus exposure and HLA in healthy donors. Study-level points and caveats: Productive status was seen about 87% or about 30% of the time for most TCR beta V segments in an earlier analysis.

CDR1 is MNHNS and CDR2 is SASEGT in the germline V gene. This CDR3 spans 15 amino acids. Concerning this clone: Its antigen is unknown.

The PCR contained 60 Vbeta and 13 Jbeta primers. Measured with immunoSEQ multiplex PCR; TCRdb has only the in-frame clones, and not every one. The sample holds about 100,000 clones, about 83% seen once. The material sequenced was PBMCs. V and J are TRBV6-1 and TRBJ2-5, with D perhaps matching TRBD1 (7 bases). The closer fit of TRBJ2-7 to the DNA end suggests the J call may be wrong. This receptor was taken from a female donor in good health and CMV-seropositive. CDR3 in amino acids: CASSGRRDSTYEQYF. DNA of the CDR3: TGTGCCAGCAGTGGAAGGCGGGACAGTACCTACGAGCAGTACTTC.